Shown below are 24 T cell receptor beta chains from a single sample sequenced in a study of T cell changes during pregnancy in multiple sclerosis. The assay was immunoSEQ multiplex PCR, and TCRdb's table has in-frame clones only and misses some. This sample has about 38,000 clones, with roughly 91% found just once. The input for sequencing was CD8+ T cells from peripheral blood mononuclear cells, taken in the second trimester of pregnancy. These receptors came from a female donor with multiple sclerosis, enrolled in a pregnancy study.

The rearrangement uses TRBV4-3 and TRBJ1-1; D not certain. V dropped 1 base and J dropped 0 bases, with 15 bases sitting between them. CDR1 is LGHNA, CDR2 YSLEER, per germline. CDR3 length: 17 residues. CDR3 sequence: CASSQVVVGMMNTEAFF. As DNA, the CDR3 is TGCGCCAGCAGCCAAGTAGTAGTCGGTATGATGAACACTGAAGCTTTCTTT.

The gene calls are TRBV7-7 and TRBJ2-1; D is possibly TRBD2 (6 bases). CDR3 size: 15 residues. The germline V gene has CDR1 SSHAT and CDR2 FNYEAQ (reference sequence). Trimming removed 2 bases at V and 3 bases at J, with 11 bases between. CDR3 in amino acids: CASSLRRGNYNEQFF. In DNA form, the CDR3 reads TGTGCCAGCAGCTTACGGCGGGGCAACTACAATGAGCAGTTCTTC.

The chain employs TRBV4-2 and TRBJ2-2, with 9 bases fitting TRBD2. Looked up from germline, CDR1 is LGHNA and CDR2 is YNFKEQ. This CDR3 region has 18 residues. The V gene end was trimmed by 4 bases and the J gene end by 9 bases; junction bases not matched to a gene: 18. In DNA form, the CDR3 reads TGTGCCAGCAGCCGAATTGCTGCTAGCGGGGAATTTGGAAGGGAGCTGTTTTTT. Its protein product is CASSRIAASGEFGRELFF.

The CDR3 region has the DNA TGTGCCAGCAGCTTAGCGGGGGCCATCACAGATACGCAGTATTTT. It encodes CASSLAGAITDTQYF. The rearrangement uses TRBV7-9 and TRBJ2-3; D might be TRBD1 (6 bases). The CDR3 consists of 15 residues. The V gene's germline CDR1 is SEHNR and CDR2 FQNEAQ (reference sequence). V dropped 0 bases and J dropped 2 bases, with 9 bases sitting between them.

The chain carries TRBV5-6 and TRBJ2-1, with 8 bases fitting TRBD1. Germline lookup yields CDR1 SGHDT and CDR2 YYEEEE. Trimming cost V 0 bases and J 0 bases; bases outside gene matches: 2. The CDR3 sequence is 16 residues long. The CDR3, as DNA: TGTGCCAGCAGCTTGGCCAGGGGGCCCTCCTACAATGAGCAGTTCTTC. The encoded protein is CASSLARGPSYNEQFF.

This rearrangement joins TRBV15 to TRBJ1-1; D gene uncertain. The length of the CDR3 is 13 residues. Trimming pared 6 bases from V and 3 bases from J, leaving 11 bases between. Germline V gives CDR1 LNHNV, CDR2 YYDKDF (reference sequence). This CDR3 reads CATSGEAHTEAFF. The CDR3 coding sequence is TGTGCCACCAGTGGAGAAGCTCACACTGAAGCTTTCTTT.

This rearrangement joins TRBV4-3 to TRBJ1-5; TRBD1 matches at 7 bases. This CDR3 has 13 residues. V lost 2 bases to trimming and J lost 10 bases; unmatched junction nucleotides: 5. Germline V gene lookup returns CDR1 LGHNA and CDR2 YSLEER. The CDR3 DNA follows: TGCGCCAGCAGCCAAACAGGGGTCAGCCCCCAGCATTTT. Translation gives CASSQTGVSPQHF.

The genes are TRBV27 and TRBJ1-3; D gene ambiguous. The V end lost 0 bases, the J end lost 4 bases, and 13 bases lay between the germline ends. There are 16 residues in the CDR3. Germline V gives CDR1 MNHEY, CDR2 SMNVEV (reference sequence). The CDR3 sequence is CASSLSLPQVGNTIYF. The CDR3 DNA follows: TGTGCCAGCAGTTTATCCCTTCCGCAGGTCGGAAACACCATATATTTT.

The V and J genes are TRBV30 and TRBJ2-7; 8 bases fit TRBD1. The CDR3 is 14 amino acids. With 0 bases clipped from V and 5 bases from J, the junction kept 6 bases outside the gene matches. Germline V gene data show CDR1 as GTSNPN and CDR2 as SVGIG (reference sequence). The CDR3 is CAWSVLVTGDEQYF. CDR3 nucleotide sequence: TGTGCCTGGAGTGTACTCGTGACAGGGGACGAGCAGTACTTC.

This chain joins TRBV27 and TRBJ2-7; no clear D. The V end was cut by 3 bases, the J end by 4 bases, with 10 bases between. The CDR3 spans 13 residues. Germline V lookup: CDR1 MNHEY, CDR2 SMNVEV (reference sequence). CDR3 nucleotide sequence: TGTGCCAGCAGTTTGTACCACGGGTACGAGCAGTACTTC. Protein product: CASSLYHGYEQYF.

For the CDR3, the DNA is TGCGCCAGCAGCCAAGATGGAGTGGAGGGGGGGCCGTATAATGAGCAGTTCTTC. This encodes CASSQDGVEGGPYNEQFF. This rearrangement joins TRBV4-1 to TRBJ2-1, with TRBD2 as a possible D gene (7 bases). Trimming cost V 0 bases and J 7 bases, with 22 bases left between them. CDR3 size: 18 residues. Germline-derived CDR1 and CDR2 are MGHRA and YSYEKL.

The chain joins TRBV7-2 to TRBJ2-3; 8 nucleotides agree with TRBD2. Germline V gene sequence: CDR1 SGHTA, CDR2 FQGNSA. The CDR3 consists of 15 residues. V gave up 5 bases and J gave up 2 bases; unmatched junction bases: 6. DNA for the CDR3: TGTGCCAGCAGCCTTAGCGGGGTGGACACAGATACGCAGTATTTT. Translating it yields CASSLSGVDTDTQYF. The full variable domain, its missing parts supplied by reference TRBV7-2 and TRBJ2-3, is GAGVSQSPSNKVTEKGKDVELRCDPISGHTALYWYRQSLGQGLEFLIYFQGNSAPDKSGLPSDRFSAERTGGSVSTLTIQRTQQEDSAVYLCASSLSGVDTDTQYFGPGTRLTVL.

The rearrangement uses TRBV4-1 and TRBJ2-1; weak D call: TRBD1 (5 bases). The CDR3 is 12 amino acids. V shed 1 base and J shed 9 bases, with 7 bases lying between them. From germline, CDR1 is MGHRA and CDR2 YSYEKL. The chain's CDR3 is CASSQGGTEQFF. The CDR3 DNA is TGCGCCAGCAGCCAAGGGGGCACTGAGCAGTTCTTC.

The CDR3 protein is CASSLPIGTEAFF. In nucleotides, the CDR3 is TGTGCCAGCAGCCTCCCCATCGGCACTGAAGCTTTCTTT. The chain employs TRBV14 and TRBJ1-1; D is unresolved. V lost 4 bases and J 4 bases, leaving 10 bases between the germline ends. CDR3 length: 13 residues. Germline V lookup: CDR1 SGHDN, CDR2 FVKESK.

The V gene is TRBV21-1, the J gene TRBJ2-1; the D call of TRBD2 is as the table states it, not checked on the DNA. TRBV21-1 is a pseudogene locus. CDR3 length: 15 residues. The CDR3 sequence is CASSKGPGGSNEQFF. Here the CDR3 DNA reads TGTGCCAGCAGCAAAGGTCCGGGAGGCTCCAATGAGCAGTTCTTC.

By frequency in the sample, this clone is medium-sized (0.01 to 0.1%). DNA for the CDR3: TGCGCCAGCAGCCAAGGGCCCTTGGTAACCTACGAGCAGTACTTC. Translating gives CASSQGPLVTYEQYF. The V gene is TRBV4-1, the J gene TRBJ2-7; D remains ambiguous. The CDR3 runs to 15 residues. Germline V gene sequence: CDR1 MGHRA, CDR2 YSYEKL. V was clipped by 1 base and J by 2 bases, with 12 bases between them.

This chain links TRBV10-3 with TRBJ2-3; 12 positions match TRBD1. This CDR3 region has 14 residues. The V gene end was trimmed by 10 bases and the J gene end by 4 bases; junction bases not matched to a gene: 6. Germline loops: CDR1 ENHRY, CDR2 SYGVKD. CDR3 loop: CASRDRGLSDTQYF. The CDR3 region has the DNA TGTGCCAGTAGGGACAGGGGGCTATCAGATACGCAGTATTTT.

Notes on this clone: Compared with germline, one end of the junction differs, possibly owing to a read error. The chain links TRBV30 to TRBJ2-5, with a tentative D call TRBD1 (6 bases). CDR1 is GTSNPN, CDR2 SVGIG, per germline (reference sequence). The CDR3 sequence is 13 residues long. CDR3 sequence (DNA): TGTGCCTGGAACCTAGAACAGGGTTGGCCCCTGGACTTC. Amino acid sequence: CAWNLEQGWPLDF.

The chain employs TRBV4-3 and TRBJ1-2; 7 bases align to TRBD1. From germline, CDR1 is LGHNA and CDR2 YSLEER. The CDR3 loop spans 17 amino acids. J lost 9 bases, V lost 2 bases, and 18 bases had no gene match. The CDR3 nucleotides read TGCGCCAGCAGCCAATGGCCCCGCCGGGACAGCCCTACGAGCTACACCTTC. As protein: CASSQWPRRDSPTSYTF.

The V and J genes are TRBV6-1 and TRBJ2-1; 11 bases match TRBD2. CDR3 length equals 15 residues. The trim removed 6 bases at V and 4 bases at J, leaving 5 bases unmatched. Looked up from germline, CDR1 is MNHNS and CDR2 is SASEGT. CDR3 amino acids: CASRSSGRGYNEQFF. CDR3 nucleotide sequence: TGTGCCAGCAGGAGTAGCGGGAGGGGGTACAATGAGCAGTTCTTC.

The rearrangement joins TRBV2 to TRBJ1-1; a weak D match, TRBD1 (5 bases). V lost 6 bases and J 4 bases, leaving 15 bases between the germline ends. Per the germline V gene, CDR1 is SNHLY and CDR2 is FYNNEI. The CDR3 contains 14 residues. This CDR3 is CASRLQGFGTEAFF. The CDR3 DNA reads as TGTGCCAGCAGACTTCAGGGCTTTGGCACTGAAGCTTTCTTT.

The rearrangement joins TRBV9 to TRBJ1-3, with D perhaps TRBD1 (6 bases). The germline CDR1 and CDR2 sequences are SGDLS and YYNGEE. Trimming took 3 bases from V and 0 from J, leaving 13 bases between them. The CDR3 extends over 16 amino acids. The CDR3 reads CASSATGLISGNTIYF. CDR3 coding DNA: TGTGCCAGCAGCGCGACAGGACTTATCTCTGGAAACACCATATATTTT.

This sequence joins TRBV21-1 and TRBJ2-3; the listed D gene, TRBD1, was not tested against the DNA. TRBV21-1 has pseudogene status. There are 17 residues in the CDR3. The CDR3 here is CASSTLQEKEGGHTQYF. The DNA of the CDR3 is TGTGCCAGCAGCACGTTACAGGAAAAAGAAGGGGGACATACGCAGTATTTT.

This chain joins TRBV11-2 and TRBJ2-7; 7 positions agree with TRBD1. With 4 bases clipped from V and 3 bases from J, the junction kept 12 bases outside the gene matches. The CDR3 length is 16 residues. CDR1 is SGHAT and CDR2 is FQNNGV in the germline V gene. The CDR3 loop is CASSYPENRGDYEQYF. CDR3 in DNA: TGTGCCAGCAGCTATCCCGAAAACAGGGGAGACTACGAGCAGTACTTC.